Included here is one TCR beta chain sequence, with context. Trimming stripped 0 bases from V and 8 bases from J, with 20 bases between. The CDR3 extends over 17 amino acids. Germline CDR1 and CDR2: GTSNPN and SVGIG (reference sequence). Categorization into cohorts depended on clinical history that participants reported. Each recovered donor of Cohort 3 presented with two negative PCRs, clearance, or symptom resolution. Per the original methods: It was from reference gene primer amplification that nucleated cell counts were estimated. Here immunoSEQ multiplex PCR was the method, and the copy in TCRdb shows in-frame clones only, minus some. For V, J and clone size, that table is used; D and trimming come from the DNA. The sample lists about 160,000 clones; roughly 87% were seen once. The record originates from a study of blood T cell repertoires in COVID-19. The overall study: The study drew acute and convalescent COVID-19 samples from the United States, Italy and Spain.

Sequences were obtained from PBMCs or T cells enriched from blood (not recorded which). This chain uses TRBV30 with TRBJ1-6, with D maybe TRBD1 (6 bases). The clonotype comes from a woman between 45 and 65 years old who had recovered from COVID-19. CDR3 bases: TGTGCCTGGAGTGTACAGACCCCCGGGACAAGAGATTCACCCCTCCACTTT. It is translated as CAWSVQTPGTRDSPLHF.